This T cell receptor (beta chain) was sequenced for a study of blood T cell repertoires in COVID-19 (TCRdb year 2020). Turning to the overall study: The collaborator samples originated in the United States, Italy and Spain and spanned the acute and convalescent phases of COVID-19. The prospective study material was composed of cDNA or gDNA derived from T cells, B-cell-depleted T cells, or PBMCs. Subjects who had been exposed to COVID-19, were actively infected with it, or had recovered from it provided the deeply sampled blood TCRbeta repertoires that made up the dataset. The repertoires were released in a freely available public database meant as a resource for research on the immune response to SARS-CoV-2. Samples came from the ongoing ImmuneRACE study (first 160 participants) plus 1,254 subjects from 6 global collaborators. Nearly every sample came with metadata listing a de-identified subject ID, COVID-19 status, age in years and sex. Where available, HLA class I and class II types were obtained from metadata supplied by the sample provider rather than from assay-based typing. The paper's findings and limits, for the study overall: The quantity of clinical and demographic metadata differed by source and by participant and was supplied without curation.

The immunoSEQ Assay, a bias-controlled multiplex PCR, was used to amplify TCRbeta CDR3 regions from genomic DNA. As for the original processing: The number of nucleated cells in each sample was estimated from the amplification of reference gene primers within the assay. To quantify the absolute abundance of each unique TCRbeta CDR3 rearrangement, sequence reads were collapsed and filtered. For each sample, productive Simpson clonality was calculated by taking the square root of Simpson's diversity index across productive rearrangements. Held by TCRdb, this immuneACCESS table contains in-frame sequences only and omits some clones. Under half of the omission traces to an unresolved V gene where checked; the cause of the rest is unknown. That table gives V, J and clone size, and the DNA gave D and trimming. Counted in this sample were 150,000 or so clones; about 87% of them appeared once. The ten largest account for 20% to 30% of the sample.

Collaborating institutions collected whole blood in K2EDTA tubes following their own protocols. For TCRbeta analysis, collaborators shipped samples in one of three forms: frozen whole blood, isolated PBMCs, or DNA extracted from either of those sample types. The CDR3 goes from the cysteine to the phenylalanine over 19 residues. CDR3 DNA only is kept here, 57 bases in frame from base 1. Ends trimmed: V by 1 base, J by 4 bases; bases unmatched to a gene: 11. The germline V gene (reference sequence) sets CDR1 to SEHNR and CDR2 to FQNEAQ. This clone has just a few counts. There is no known antigen for this receptor. No clone much larger than this one lies a single base away; base qualities are absent.

This chain joins TRBV7-9 to TRBJ2-1, with 12 bases in between that match TRBD2. The receptor was isolated from a man aged 55 to 70 with acute or convalescent COVID-19. The source material was peripheral blood. The CDR3 protein sequence reads: CASSLVPSGRAFRYNEQFF. The nucleotide sequence reads as follows: TGTGCCAGCAGCTTAGTTCCTAGCGGGAGGGCCTTTAGGTACAATGAGCAGTTCTTC.